A selection of T cell receptor beta chains follows, all from one sample in a study of T-cell reconstitution after alpha-beta-depleted transplantation in children. TCRdb independently ran MiXCR on the PCR reads; one entry per CDR3 protein. The sample contains around 450,000 distinct CDR3 sequences, 15% to 20% of which appear only once. Sequencing was performed on PBMCs, mostly from graft donor cells, taken 360 days after TCRalphabeta/CD19-depleted stem cell transplant. The source of these receptors is a boy less than two years old who had a stem cell transplant for Wiskott-Aldrich syndrome, so the T cells may come from the graft donor. The CDR3 runs from the conserved cysteine through the conserved F or W. The D gene is left open where the match is weak. Clone size is given for some rows only: seen once, a few or many times, or a class if the clone is expanded.

V gene: TRBV10-2; J gene: TRBJ2-2; D gene: -; clone size: -; CDR3 protein: CASSRRGRGNTGELFF; CDR3 DNA: TGCGCCAGCAGTCGACGAGGACGCGGGAACACCGGGGAGCTGTTTTTT
V gene: TRBV7-2; J gene: TRBJ2-7; D gene: -; clone size: few; CDR3 protein: CASTLGGRRAYEQYF; CDR3 DNA: TGTGCCAGCACCCTGGGGGGGCGTCGCGCCTACGAGCAGTACTTC
V gene: TRBV27; J gene: TRBJ2-5; D gene: TRBD2; clone size: few; CDR3 protein: CASSLYPGLAAETQYF; CDR3 DNA: TGTGCCAGCAGTTTATACCCGGGACTAGCGGCAGAGACCCAGTACTTC
V gene: TRBV29-1; J gene: TRBJ2-3; D gene: -; clone size: -; CDR3 protein: CSVVKKDSLTDTQYF; CDR3 DNA: TGCAGCGTTGTAAAAAAGGACAGCCTCACAGATACGCAGTATTTT
V gene: TRBV6-5; J gene: TRBJ2-7; D gene: TRBD1; clone size: few; CDR3 protein: CASSSEYRQGGDEQYF; CDR3 DNA: TGTGCCAGCAGTTCGGAATACCGACAGGGGGGGGACGAGCAGTACTTC
V gene: TRBV20-1; J gene: TRBJ2-1; D gene: -; clone size: -; CDR3 protein: CSARGDVYNEQFF; CDR3 DNA: TGCAGTGCTAGGGGGGACGTTTACAATGAGCAGTTCTTC
V gene: TRBV20-1; J gene: TRBJ2-1; D gene: -; clone size: -; CDR3 protein: CSARDGWKYNEQFF; CDR3 DNA: TGCAGTGCTAGAGATGGTTGGAAGTACAATGAGCAGTTCTTC
V gene: TRBV20-1; J gene: TRBJ2-1; D gene: -; clone size: -; CDR3 protein: CSARDLTFLKVQFF; CDR3 DNA: TGCAGTGCTCGGGACCTCACCTTCCTCAAGGTGCAGTTCTTC
V gene: TRBV11-2; J gene: TRBJ2-1; D gene: -; clone size: -; CDR3 protein: CASSLGRGGDYNEQFF; CDR3 DNA: TGTGCCAGCAGCTTGGGGAGAGGGGGGGACTACAATGAGCAGTTCTTC
V gene: TRBV7-9; J gene: TRBJ2-1; D gene: TRBD2; clone size: -; CDR3 protein: CASSLVVSSGYLNEQFF; CDR3 DNA: TGTGCCAGCAGCTTAGTAGTCTCTAGCGGATATCTCAATGAGCAGTTCTTC
V gene: TRBV12-3/TRBV12-4; J gene: TRBJ2-7; D gene: -; clone size: -; CDR3 protein: CASSSGREQYF; CDR3 DNA: TGTGCCAGCAGTTCGGGGCGCGAGCAGTACTTC
V gene: TRBV7-2; J gene: TRBJ2-1; D gene: -; clone size: -; CDR3 protein: CASSLAPVGRGTYNEQFF; CDR3 DNA: TGTGCCAGCAGCTTAGCTCCGGTTGGGAGAGGCACCTACAATGAGCAGTTCTTC
V gene: TRBV2; J gene: TRBJ2-7; D gene: -; clone size: -; CDR3 protein: CASSEALHRSYEQYF; CDR3 DNA: TGTGCCAGCAGTGAAGCCCTACACAGGTCCTACGAGCAGTACTTC
V gene: TRBV24-1; J gene: TRBJ2-3; D gene: -; clone size: few; CDR3 protein: CATGRGPSTDTQYF; CDR3 DNA: TGTGCCACCGGTAGGGGTCCTAGCACAGATACGCAGTATTTT
V gene: TRBV4-3; J gene: TRBJ2-7; D gene: TRBD1; clone size: few; CDR3 protein: CASSQGGTGDYEQYF; CDR3 DNA: TGCGCCAGCAGCCAAGGTGGAACAGGGGATTACGAGCAGTACTTC
V gene: TRBV20-1; J gene: TRBJ2-7; D gene: -; clone size: -; CDR3 protein: CSARWRDPAYEQYF; CDR3 DNA: TGCAGTGCTAGATGGCGGGACCCAGCCTACGAGCAGTACTTC
V gene: TRBV5-1; J gene: TRBJ2-7; D gene: -; clone size: -; CDR3 protein: CASSLGIQAGSYEQYF; CDR3 DNA: TGCGCCAGCAGCTTGGGTATTCAAGCTGGCTCCTACGAGCAGTACTTC
V gene: TRBV5-1; J gene: TRBJ2-5; D gene: -; clone size: -; CDR3 protein: CASRNRQTQYF; CDR3 DNA: TGCGCCAGCAGAAACAGGCAGACCCAGTACTTC
V gene: TRBV1; J gene: TRBJ2-2; D gene: -; clone size: -; CDR3 protein: CTSSQDPAAPTGELFF; CDR3 DNA: TGCACCAGCAGCCAAGACCCCGCGGCCCCAACCGGGGAGCTGTTTTTT